These 18 T cell receptor beta chains were sequenced from one sample in a study of human T cells and chemical hapten exposure. Documented time point: pre-sensitization, week 0. Noted treatment: therapeutic diphenylcyclopropenone sensitization with weekly scalp DPC. MiXCR, applied by TCRdb to the RACE reads, yields one record per CDR3 protein. The sample lists 250,000 or so distinct CDR3 sequences, almost 8% seen once, with roughly 1.2% in the top ten. The sequenced sample was whole blood, obtained in connection with sensitization to the hapten diphenylcyclopropenone (DPC). These receptor sequences come from a man aged 18 to 30 with alopecia areata. Some clones in this sample may be carry-over from other donors' samples.

The chain is built from TRBV15 and TRBJ1-2; D remains ambiguous. The CDR3 is made up of 17 amino acids. CDR1 LNHNV and CDR2 YYDKDF come from the germline V gene (reference sequence). With 5 bases removed from V and 2 bases from J, the gap between germline ends came to 21 bases. In nucleotides, the CDR3 is TGTGCCACCAGCCTATGGATGGGGAGCCGCACCAACTATGGCTACACCTTC. Amino acid sequence: CATSLWMGSRTNYGYTF.

This clonotype was seen a handful of times. The chain couples TRBV12-3 or TRBV12-4 to TRBJ2-1; D gene ambiguous. The CDR3 loop spans 12 amino acids. V lost 5 bases, J lost 9 bases, and 11 bases lay in between. CDR3 DNA: TGTGCCAGCAGTCCTACCGTCGGTGAGCAGTTCTTC. It encodes CASSPTVGEQFF.

The chain is built from TRBV4-3 and TRBJ1-1, with D possibly TRBD1 on 6 matching bases. Trimming left V 3 bases short and J 4 bases short, with 12 bases between. Per the germline V gene, CDR1 is LGHNA and CDR2 is YSLEER. The CDR3 totals 14 residues. The CDR3: CASSHPGRGTEAFF. CDR3 nucleotides: TGCGCCAGCAGCCACCCCGGCAGGGGCACTGAAGCTTTCTTT.

Note on this clonotype: Because it lacks the conserved phenylalanine or tryptophan at the end, this CDR3 is likely a read error. The CDR3: CASSLPGGEYNEQFS. CDR3 bases: TGTGCCAGCAGTTTACCGGGCGGGGAGTACAATGAGCAGTTCTCC. The chain combines TRBV27 with TRBJ2-1; possible D gene TRBD2, 6 bases. CDR1 and CDR2 from the germline V gene are MNHEY and SMNVEV (reference sequence). Trimming cost V 2 bases and J 4 bases, with 12 bases left between them. The CDR3 has 15 residues.

This clonotype was counted a few times. The V gene is TRBV5-1, the J gene TRBJ2-7; D could derive from TRBD1 or TRBD2 (6 bases each). Germline V lookup: CDR1 SGHRS, CDR2 YFSETQ. The CDR3 extends over 14 amino acids. Trimming shortened V by 1 base and J by 2 bases, and 10 bases separated the two germline ends. The CDR3 here is CASSLRGETYEQYF. CDR3 DNA: TGCGCCAGCAGCTTGAGGGGGGAGACCTACGAGCAGTACTTC. Complete variable domain (other parts from reference TRBV5-1 and TRBJ2-7): KAGVTQTPRYLIKTRGQQVTLSCSPISGHRSVSWYQQTPGQGLQFLFEYFSETQRNKGNFPGRFSGRQFSNSRSEMNVSTLELGDSALYLCASSLRGETYEQYFGPGTRLTVT.

This clonotype was counted many times. The chain joins TRBV10-3 to TRBJ2-6; D might be TRBD1 (6 bases). In germline, CDR1 is ENHRY, CDR2 SYGVKD. The CDR3 runs to 13 residues. Trimming took off 11 bases at V and 2 bases at J, with 10 bases between the two ends. This chain's CDR3 is CAAQGTGANVLTF. For the CDR3, the DNA is TGTGCCGCCCAGGGGACTGGGGCCAACGTCCTGACTTTC.

This chain connects TRBV7-9 to TRBJ2-7; unclear D gene. In germline, CDR1 is SEHNR, CDR2 FQNEAQ (reference sequence). V was pared by 2 bases and J by 1 base, with 6 bases between. The CDR3 is 13 residues long. CDR3 sequence: CASSLPNSYEQYV. The CDR3 coding sequence is TGTGCCAGCAGCTTACCGAATTCCTACGAGCAGTACGTC.

This chain links TRBV5-4 with TRBJ2-3; D gene ambiguous. The CDR3 spans 13 residues. Per the germline V gene, CDR1 is SGHNT and CDR2 is YYREEE (reference sequence). The V end lost 3 bases, the J end lost 0 bases, and 5 bases lay between the germline ends. CDR3 in amino acids: CASSSTSTDTQYF. DNA of the CDR3: TGTGCCAGCAGCTCGACTAGCACAGATACGCAGTATTTT.

This clonotype was detected a few times. V usage is TRBV5-1 and J usage is TRBJ2-7, with a weak D call TRBD1 (6 bases). V lost 2 bases, J lost 0 bases, and 15 bases lay in between. The CDR3 totals 16 residues. Germline values: CDR1 SGHRS, CDR2 YFSETQ. CDR3 protein: CASSFNDRTSSYEQYV. In DNA, the CDR3 is TGCGCCAGCAGCTTCAATGACAGGACGAGCTCCTACGAGCAGTACGTC.

This clonotype was found a few times. V and J are TRBV20-1 and TRBJ1-4; D is unresolved. The CDR3 consists of 14 residues. Trimming cost V 4 bases and J 5 bases, with 14 bases left between them. In germline, CDR1 is DFQATT, CDR2 SNEGSKA (reference sequence). CDR3 region: CSATREPLNEKLFF. The CDR3 bases are TGCAGTGCTACAAGGGAGCCCCTAAATGAAAAACTGTTTTTT.

This clonotype was seen ten or more times. The V and J genes are TRBV5-5 and TRBJ2-7; D uncertain. Per germline, CDR1 SGHKS and CDR2 YYEKEE (reference sequence). CDR3 length: 13 residues. Trimming cost V 1 base and J 4 bases, with 9 bases left between them. CDR3 protein: CASSLRVSYEQYV. CDR3 DNA: TGTGCCAGCAGCTTGCGGGTATCTTACGAGCAGTACGTC.

The chain recombines TRBV7-2 with TRBJ2-2, with D possibly being TRBD1 (6 bases). Germline V CDR1 and CDR2: SGHTA, FQGNSA. V lost 5 bases to trimming and J lost 7 bases, with 8 bases between them. The CDR3 is made up of 12 amino acids. This CDR3 is CASSRTVGELFF. The CDR3 region has the DNA TGTGCCAGCAGCCGGACAGTCGGGGAGCTGTTTTTT.

This sequence joins TRBV5-1 and TRBJ1-1, with D possibly being TRBD1 (5 bases). Between the trimmed V and J ends, which lost 4 bases and 0 bases, there was a span of 10 bases. Per the germline V gene, CDR1 is SGHRS and CDR2 is YFSETQ. The CDR3 has 14 amino acids. Written as DNA, the CDR3 is TGCGCCAGCAGCCCGGGACCGATGAACACTGAAGCTTTCTTT. Amino acid sequence: CASSPGPMNTEAFF.

Points on this clonotype: This likely comes from a read error, as the CDR3 has no conserved phenylalanine or tryptophan at its end. The V and J genes are TRBV18 and TRBJ2-7; either TRBD1 or TRBD2 may fit D (5 bases each). Trimming stripped 0 bases from V and 3 bases from J, with 12 bases between. The germline gives CDR1 KGHSH, CDR2 LQKENI. The CDR3 totals 15 residues. The CDR3 sequence is CASSPPGRNFYEQYL. CDR3 sequence (DNA): TGTGCCAGCTCACCACCGGGACGGAACTTCTACGAGCAGTACCTC.

The chain joins TRBV29-1 to TRBJ2-2, with D perhaps matching TRBD2 (6 bases). CDR1 and CDR2 from the germline V gene are SQVTM and ANQGSEA. The ends were cut back, 4 bases at V and 7 bases at J, with 10 bases in the middle. This CDR3 is 12 amino acids long. The CDR3 sequence is CSVANGGGELFF. The CDR3 DNA reads as TGCAGCGTTGCCAACGGGGGCGGGGAGCTGTTTTTT.

This clonotype has at least ten counts. The rearrangement joins TRBV29-1 to TRBJ1-2; unclear D gene. The CDR3 spans 13 residues. Trimming stripped 6 bases from V and 4 bases from J, with 15 bases between. The V gene's germline CDR1 is SQVTM and CDR2 ANQGSEA. DNA for the CDR3: TGCAGCGTGGGAGGGCACGCCCCCTATGGCTACACCTTC. This sequence encodes CSVGGHAPYGYTF.

This clonotype was seen ten or more times. CDR3: CSVEKTGELFF. The DNA of the CDR3 is TGCAGCGTTGAAAAGACCGGGGAGCTGTTTTTT. The chain carries TRBV29-1 and TRBJ2-2; D gene unclear. Germline V gene sequence: CDR1 SQVTM, CDR2 ANQGSEA. This CDR3 has 11 residues. V was pared by 2 bases and J by 5 bases, with 3 bases between.

Ten or more counts support this clonotype. CDR3 DNA: TGTGCCAGCAGCTCTGGACAGGCTCGGGCGATTCAGCCCCAGCATTTT. This codes for CASSSGQARAIQPQHF. The chain employs TRBV13 and TRBJ1-5; 7 bases fit TRBD1. CDR3 length equals 16 residues. V lost 4 bases to trimming and J lost 6 bases; unmatched junction nucleotides: 12. CDR1 and CDR2 (germline): PRHDT, FYEKMQ (reference sequence).